The 32 T cell receptor beta chains in this list originate from one sample, sequenced in a study of chemoradiotherapy in HPV16-positive cancers. The data were produced by immunoSEQ multiplex PCR, yet TCRdb's version contains in-frame clones alone and is incomplete. This table has approximately 32,000 clones, around 89% appearing once. The sequences come from blood, collected from a patient who underwent chemoradiotherapy. Receptors originate from a human donor with HPV-associated anogenital cancer.

In its sample, this clone was seen a few times. The chain carries TRBV23-1 and TRBJ1-1, with D possibly matching TRBD1 (6 bases). TRBV23-1 is given ORF status, its function remaining uncertain. The CDR3 runs to 14 residues. Trimming took 0 bases from V and 5 from J, leaving 10 bases between them. CDR3 amino acids: CASSQSGGATEAFF. CDR3 in DNA: TGCGCCAGCAGTCAATCGGGGGGGGCTACTGAAGCTTTCTTT.

In this sample, this clone turned up once. This sequence joins TRBV5-4 and TRBJ2-3, with 9 bases aligning to TRBD2. Trimming removed 0 bases from V and 8 bases from J; junction bases left unmatched: 4. This CDR3 comprises 14 residues. Germline V CDR1 and CDR2: SGHNT, YYREEE (reference sequence). The CDR3 spells CASSLDSGGATQYF. The CDR3, as DNA: TGTGCCAGCAGCTTGGATAGCGGGGGCGCTACGCAGTATTTT.

This chain connects TRBV6-6 to TRBJ1-4; D unresolved. This CDR3 has 14 amino acids. Germline-derived CDR1 and CDR2 are MNHNY and SVGAGI (reference sequence). V lost 5 bases and J 0 bases, leaving 7 bases between the germline ends. Here the CDR3 reads CASSPSSTNEKLFF. CDR3 nucleotides: TGTGCCAGCAGTCCATCTTCAACTAATGAAAAACTGTTTTTT.

This chain uses TRBV5-4 with TRBJ2-5, with no clear D. Germline CDR1 is SGHNT and CDR2 is YYREEE (reference sequence). Trimming removed 1 base at V and 4 bases at J, with 14 bases between. This CDR3 has 15 residues. The CDR3: CASSLSGPERETQYF. The CDR3 DNA reads TGTGCCAGCAGCTTGTCCGGGCCTGAGAGAGAGACCCAGTACTTC. The full variable domain, its missing parts supplied by reference TRBV5-4 and TRBJ2-5, is ETGVTQSPTHLIKTRGQQVTLRCSSQSGHNTVSWYQQALGQGPQFIFQYYREEENGRGNFPPRFSGLQFPNYSSELNVNALELDDSALYLCASSLSGPERETQYFGPGTRLLVL.

This chain links TRBV5-6 with TRBJ2-1; TRBD2 aligns across 10 bases. The CDR3 runs to 15 residues. Per germline, CDR1 SGHDT and CDR2 YYEEEE. J gave up 2 bases and V 4 bases, and 3 bases lay outside the gene matches. DNA for the CDR3: TGTGCCAGCAGCGTCGGACTAGCGGCCTACAATGAGCAGTTCTTC. Protein sequence: CASSVGLAAYNEQFF. The full variable domain, with the rest looked up from reference TRBV5-6 and TRBJ2-1, is DAGVTQSPTHLIKTRGQQVTLRCSPKSGHDTVSWYQQALGQGPQFIFQYYEEEERQRGNFPDRFSGHQFPNYSSELNVNALLLGDSALYLCASSVGLAAYNEQFFGPGTRLTVL.

V gene TRBV14 combines with J gene TRBJ2-1; D remains ambiguous. CDR1 is SGHDN, CDR2 FVKESK, per germline. The CDR3 sequence is 12 residues long. The V end was cut by 8 bases, the J end by 6 bases, with 11 bases between. CDR3: CASASAANEQFF. CDR3 in DNA: TGTGCCAGCGCGAGTGCGGCCAATGAGCAGTTCTTC.

The V and J genes are TRBV6-4 and TRBJ2-1, with 8 nucleotides matching TRBD2. J lost 8 bases, V lost 9 bases, and 12 bases had no gene match. This CDR3 is built from 14 residues. CDR1 and CDR2 from the germline V gene are MRHNA and SNTAGT. The DNA of the CDR3 is TGTGCCAGTTTGGGACTAGGGGATTTCCATGAGCAGTTCTTC. This encodes CASLGLGDFHEQFF.

The chain recombines TRBV2 with TRBJ2-5, with TRBD1 matching over 9 bases. V lost 6 bases and J lost 1; bases outside the gene matches: 3. The CDR3 length is 14 residues. The V gene's germline CDR1 is SNHLY and CDR2 FYNNEI. Written as DNA, the CDR3 is TGTGCCAGCAGAGGGGACAGGGCCCAAGAGACCCAGTACTTC. This encodes CASRGDRAQETQYF. Full variable domain (outside the CDR3, taken from reference TRBV2 and TRBJ2-5): EPEVTQTPSHQVTQMGQEVILRCVPISNHLYFYWYRQILGQKVEFLVSFYNNEISEKSEIFDDQFSVERPDGSNFTLKIRSTKLEDSAMYFCASRGDRAQETQYFGPGTRLLVL.

The rearrangement links TRBV6-1 to TRBJ1-1, with D perhaps TRBD1 (6 bases). The ends were cut back, 1 base at V and 9 bases at J, with 15 bases in the middle. The V gene's germline CDR1 is MNHNS and CDR2 SASEGT. The CDR3 totals 14 residues. The CDR3 DNA sequence: TGTGCCAGCAGTGAAGGGACAGCGATCCGAAAAGCTTTCTTT. This gives the protein CASSEGTAIRKAFF.

The chain has TRBV4-3 and TRBJ1-1; 7 bases agree with TRBD1. Germline CDR1 reads LGHNA; CDR2 reads YSLEER. The CDR3 loop spans 17 amino acids. The ends lost 0 bases at V and 2 bases at J; junction bases unmatched: 9. CDR3 bases: TGCGCCAGCAGCCAAGATTTATTAGGACAGGCCAACACTGAAGCTTTCTTT. It specifies CASSQDLLGQANTEAFF.

In this sample, this clone turned up once. The V and J genes are TRBV11-1 and TRBJ1-2, with D maybe TRBD1 (5 bases). Germline lookup yields CDR1 SGHAT and CDR2 FQDESV (reference sequence). This CDR3 comprises 14 residues. Trimming removed 2 bases at V and 4 bases at J, with 11 bases between. The DNA for the CDR3 is TGTGCCAGCAGCTTAAGGACAACCGGCTATGGCTACACCTTC. Amino acids: CASSLRTTGYGYTF. Full variable domain (outside the CDR3, taken from reference TRBV11-1 and TRBJ1-2): EAEVAQSPRYKITEKSQAVAFWCDPISGHATLYWYRQILGQGPELLVQFQDESVVDDSQLPKDRFSAERLKGVDSTLKIQPAELGDSAMYLCASSLRTTGYGYTFGSGTRLTVV.

This clone was seen a single time. V and J are TRBV4-3 and TRBJ2-2; 10 bases line up with TRBD2. There are 16 residues in the CDR3. The germline V gene has CDR1 LGHNA and CDR2 YSLEER. J was trimmed by 5 bases and V by 1 base; bases with no gene match: 4. This chain's CDR3 is CASSQASGRKTGELFF. The CDR3, as DNA: TGCGCCAGCAGCCAAGCTAGCGGGAGAAAAACCGGGGAGCTGTTTTTT.

The rearrangement links TRBV6-5 to TRBJ1-1; D not certain. Germline V gene lookup returns CDR1 MNHEY and CDR2 SVGAGI. Trimming took 2 bases from V and 5 from J, leaving 3 bases between them. The CDR3 covers 11 residues. The CDR3 coding sequence is TGTGCCAGCAGTTACGGGACTGAAGCTTTCTTT. Its translation is CASSYGTEAFF.

This clone has more than one count but fewer than ten. V gene TRBV23-1 combines with J gene TRBJ1-2, with D possibly matching TRBD1 (5 bases). TRBV23-1 is an ORF, with its function uncertain. V dropped 0 bases and J dropped 8 bases, with 7 bases sitting between them. The CDR3 has 12 residues. The CDR3 DNA is TGCGCCAGCAGTCAATCGAGGGGCGGCTACACCTTC. As protein: CASSQSRGGYTF.

This clone was counted a single time. In nucleotides, the CDR3 is TGTGCCTGGAACGCGGGCGGGGCAGGGGAAAACATTCAGTACTTC. As protein: CAWNAGGAGENIQYF. The chain uses TRBV30 and TRBJ2-4, with D perhaps TRBD1 or TRBD2 (6 bases each). V was pared by 4 bases and J by 5 bases, with 18 bases between. In germline, CDR1 is GTSNPN, CDR2 SVGIG (reference sequence). The CDR3 contains 15 residues.

In this sample, this clone turned up once. The chain uses TRBV5-4 and TRBJ2-7, with a tentative D call TRBD1 (5 bases). The CDR3 extends over 13 amino acids. V gave up 4 bases and J gave up 4 bases, with 12 bases separating them. Germline assignment: CDR1 SGHNT and CDR2 YYREEE (reference sequence). The CDR3 protein is CASSLDTQYEQYF. The CDR3 nucleotides are TGTGCCAGCAGCCTGGACACACAATACGAGCAGTACTTC.

This rearrangement joins TRBV5-1 to TRBJ2-7; D gene uncertain. Germline loops: CDR1 SGHRS, CDR2 YFSETQ. V lost 0 bases and J 5 bases, leaving 6 bases between the germline ends. CDR3 length equals 12 residues. This CDR3 is CASSLAGHEQYF. The CDR3 nucleotides read TGCGCCAGCAGCTTGGCAGGTCACGAGCAGTACTTC.

The rearrangement links TRBV7-2 to TRBJ1-5; D perhaps matches TRBD1 (5 bases). Germline-derived CDR1 and CDR2 are SGHTA and FQGNSA. This CDR3 has 17 amino acids. Trimming removed 1 base at V and 1 base at J, with 14 bases between. The CDR3 loop is CASSLEGGTSSNQPQHF. The DNA for the CDR3 is TGTGCCAGCAGCTTAGAAGGAGGGACGTCGAGCAATCAGCCCCAGCATTTT.

The rearrangement joins TRBV7-9 to TRBJ2-3; D not resolved. The V gene's germline CDR1 is SEHNR and CDR2 FQNEAQ (reference sequence). This CDR3 comprises 14 residues. Deletions cut 4 bases from V and 0 bases from J, with 8 bases between. In DNA form, the CDR3 reads TGTGCCAGCAGCTCGGACCAGAGCACAGATACGCAGTATTTT. This gives the protein CASSSDQSTDTQYF.

The chain employs TRBV14 and TRBJ2-7; 7 bases are a match to TRBD1. With 2 bases clipped from V and 3 bases from J, the junction kept 4 bases outside the gene matches. Germline V gene lookup returns CDR1 SGHDN and CDR2 FVKESK. The CDR3 extends over 14 amino acids. The CDR3 spells CASSQMAGGYEQYF. CDR3 nucleotide sequence: TGTGCCAGCAGCCAAATGGCAGGGGGCTACGAGCAGTACTTC.

The rearrangement uses TRBV7-9 and TRBJ1-1, with D tentatively TRBD1 (5 bases). Germline lookup yields CDR1 SEHNR and CDR2 FQNEAQ (reference sequence). There are 11 residues in the CDR3. Trimming stripped 11 bases from V and 1 base from J, with 8 bases between. Written as DNA, the CDR3 is TGTGCCGGGGGAGGGAACACTGAAGCTTTCTTT. This translates into CAGGGNTEAFF. The full variable domain, rest sourced from reference TRBV7-9 and TRBJ1-1, is DTGVSQNPRHKITKRGQNVTFRCDPISEHNRLYWYRQTLGQGPEFLTYFQNEAQLEKSRLLSDRFSAERPKGSFSTLEIQRTEQGDSAMYLCAGGGNTEAFFGQGTRLTVV.

The chain employs TRBV29-1 and TRBJ2-3; D possibly corresponds to TRBD1 (5 bases). Germline V gene lookup returns CDR1 SQVTM and CDR2 ANQGSEA. V was cut by 4 bases and J by 3 bases, with 8 bases left in between. This CDR3 comprises 12 residues. Here the CDR3 reads CSVVRGTDTQYF. CDR3 nucleotides: TGCAGCGTTGTAAGGGGAACAGATACGCAGTATTTT.

The chain recombines TRBV7-9 with TRBJ2-2; 7 bases line up with TRBD2. CDR1 is SEHNR, CDR2 FQNEAQ, per germline (reference sequence). V gave up 2 bases and J gave up 3 bases; unmatched junction bases: 0. This CDR3 spans 14 amino acids. In DNA form, the CDR3 reads TGTGCCAGCAGCTTAACTAGCGACACCGGGGAGCTGTTTTTT. It translates to CASSLTSDTGELFF. Combining the CDR3 with reference TRBV7-9 and TRBJ2-2 gives the whole variable domain DTGVSQNPRHKITKRGQNVTFRCDPISEHNRLYWYRQTLGQGPEFLTYFQNEAQLEKSRLLSDRFSAERPKGSFSTLEIQRTEQGDSAMYLCASSLTSDTGELFFGEGSRLTVL.

This rearrangement joins TRBV18 to TRBJ1-2, with D possibly matching TRBD1 (5 bases). From germline, CDR1 is KGHSH and CDR2 LQKENI. This CDR3 is built from 14 residues. V lost 3 bases to trimming and J lost 5 bases, with 13 bases between them. The CDR3 DNA sequence: TGTGCCAGCTCACCTCTCCGGGACGGGTATGGCTACACCTTC. Its translation: CASSPLRDGYGYTF. Filled out from reference TRBV18 and TRBJ1-2, the complete variable domain reads NAGVMQNPRHLVRRRGQEARLRCSPMKGHSHVYWYRQLPEEGLKFMVYLQKENIIDESGMPKERFSAEFPKEGPSILRIQQVVRGDSAAYFCASSPLRDGYGYTFGSGTRLTVV.

This chain links TRBV5-4 with TRBJ2-7, with a weak D call TRBD2 (5 bases). Germline loops: CDR1 SGHNT, CDR2 YYREEE (reference sequence). There are 14 residues in the CDR3. Trimming pared 4 bases from V and 4 bases from J, leaving 15 bases between. Here the CDR3 reads CASSPGRGPYEQYF. In nucleotides, the CDR3 is TGTGCCAGCAGCCCGGGGAGAGGGCCATACGAGCAGTACTTC.

This clone was observed a handful of times. CDR3 sequence (DNA): TGTGCCAGCAGTGATCTCTATGGCTACACCTTC. Translating it yields CASSDLYGYTF. V usage is TRBV2 and J usage is TRBJ1-2; no firm D call. Germline lookup yields CDR1 SNHLY and CDR2 FYNNEI. V was shortened by 3 bases and J by 4 bases, with 3 bases between the two germline ends. The CDR3 totals 11 residues.

This clone was observed once. The rearrangement links TRBV2 to TRBJ2-7, with a possible D match to TRBD1 (6 bases). Per the germline V gene, CDR1 is SNHLY and CDR2 is FYNNEI. The CDR3 is made up of 15 amino acids. V was clipped by 7 bases and J by 2 bases, with 18 bases between them. Here the CDR3 reads CASTFSGQLPYEQYF. The CDR3 nucleotides read TGTGCCAGCACGTTCTCGGGACAACTTCCCTACGAGCAGTACTTC.

The chain carries TRBV13 and TRBJ1-2, with 10 bases aligning to TRBD1. Germline CDR1 is PRHDT and CDR2 is FYEKMQ (reference sequence). With V trimmed by 5 bases and J by 3 bases, 3 bases remained unmatched. The CDR3 covers 14 residues. CDR3 sequence (DNA): TGTGCCAGCAGCGGGGACAGGGGAGACTATGGCTACACCTTC. Translation: CASSGDRGDYGYTF.

This sequence joins TRBV7-9 and TRBJ1-2; D remains unclear. V dropped 1 base and J dropped 2 bases, with 8 bases sitting between them. The V gene's germline CDR1 is SEHNR and CDR2 FQNEAQ (reference sequence). This CDR3 comprises 14 residues. The CDR3 sequence is CASSLGGPNYGYTF. In nucleotides, the CDR3 is TGTGCCAGCAGCTTAGGCGGGCCAAACTATGGCTACACCTTC.

V usage is TRBV5-1 and J usage is TRBJ1-6; D remains ambiguous. The CDR3 totals 14 residues. The V end was cut by 0 bases, the J end by 9 bases, with 10 bases between. CDR1 and CDR2 from the germline V gene are SGHRS and YFSETQ. The CDR3 loop reads CASSLDQVTSPLHF. CDR3 sequence (DNA): TGCGCCAGCAGCTTGGACCAGGTAACTTCACCCCTCCACTTT.

CDR3 in DNA: TGCAGCGTGGGCCGCCAGGGTGAAAACATTCAGTACTTC. Translation gives CSVGRQGENIQYF. The chain links TRBV29-1 to TRBJ2-4, with a possible D match to TRBD1 (5 bases). CDR3 length: 13 amino acids. V was cut by 6 bases and J by 5 bases, with 14 bases left in between. Germline lookup yields CDR1 SQVTM and CDR2 ANQGSEA.

This clone showed up just a few times. The V gene is TRBV27, the J gene TRBJ2-7; TRBD2 matches 7 bases. This CDR3 is built from 13 residues. Trimming at V came to 8 bases and at J to 5 bases, leaving 9 bases not matched to a gene. CDR1 and CDR2 from the germline V gene are MNHEY and SMNVEV (reference sequence). The CDR3 loop reads CASRLGGSHEQYF. The CDR3 coding sequence is TGTGCCAGCCGGTTGGGGGGGAGCCACGAGCAGTACTTC.